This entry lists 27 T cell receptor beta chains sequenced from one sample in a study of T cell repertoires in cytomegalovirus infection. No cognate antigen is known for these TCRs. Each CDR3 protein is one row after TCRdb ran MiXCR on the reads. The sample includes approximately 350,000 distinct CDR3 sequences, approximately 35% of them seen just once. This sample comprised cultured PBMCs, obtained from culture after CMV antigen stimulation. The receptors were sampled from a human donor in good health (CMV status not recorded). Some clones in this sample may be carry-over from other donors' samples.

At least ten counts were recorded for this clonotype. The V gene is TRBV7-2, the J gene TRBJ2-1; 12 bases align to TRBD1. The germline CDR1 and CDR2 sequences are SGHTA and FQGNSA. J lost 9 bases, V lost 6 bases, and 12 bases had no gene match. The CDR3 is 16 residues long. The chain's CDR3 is CASRQTGTGGSGEQFF. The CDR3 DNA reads TGTGCCAGCAGACAAACCGGGACAGGGGGCTCGGGTGAGCAGTTCTTC.

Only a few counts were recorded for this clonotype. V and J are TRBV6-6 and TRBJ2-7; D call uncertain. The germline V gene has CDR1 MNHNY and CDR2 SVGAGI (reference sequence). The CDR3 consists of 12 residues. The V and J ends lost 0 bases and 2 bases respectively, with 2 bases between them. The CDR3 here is CASSYSAYEQYF. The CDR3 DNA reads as TGTGCCAGCAGTTACTCAGCCTACGAGCAGTACTTC.

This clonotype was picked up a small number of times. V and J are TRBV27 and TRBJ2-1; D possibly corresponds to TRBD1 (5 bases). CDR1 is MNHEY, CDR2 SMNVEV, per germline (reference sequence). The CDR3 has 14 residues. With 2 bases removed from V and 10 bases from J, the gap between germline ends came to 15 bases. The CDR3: CASSLQGVPLEQFF. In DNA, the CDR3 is TGTGCCAGCAGTTTACAGGGCGTCCCATTAGAGCAGTTCTTC.

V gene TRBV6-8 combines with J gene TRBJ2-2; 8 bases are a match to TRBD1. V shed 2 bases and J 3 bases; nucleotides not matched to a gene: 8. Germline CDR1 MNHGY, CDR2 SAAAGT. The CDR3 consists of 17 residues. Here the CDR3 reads CASSYTGQGADTGELFF. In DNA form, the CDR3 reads TGTGCCAGCAGTTACACCGGACAGGGTGCGGACACCGGGGAGCTGTTTTTT.

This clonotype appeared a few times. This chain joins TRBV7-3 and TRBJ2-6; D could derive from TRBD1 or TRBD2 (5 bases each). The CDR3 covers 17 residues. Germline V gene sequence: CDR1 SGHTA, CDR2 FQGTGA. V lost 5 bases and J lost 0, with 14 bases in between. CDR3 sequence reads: CASSGRDVSSGANVLTF. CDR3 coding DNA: TGTGCCAGCAGCGGCCGGGACGTGAGCTCTGGGGCCAACGTCCTGACTTTC.

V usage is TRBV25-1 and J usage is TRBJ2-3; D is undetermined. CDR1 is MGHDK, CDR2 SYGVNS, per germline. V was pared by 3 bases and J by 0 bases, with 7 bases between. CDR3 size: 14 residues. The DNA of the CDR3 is TGTGCCAGCAGTGATCATATGAGCACAGATACGCAGTATTTT. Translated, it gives CASSDHMSTDTQYF. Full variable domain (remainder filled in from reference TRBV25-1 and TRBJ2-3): EADIYQTPRYLVIGTGKKITLECSQTMGHDKMYWYQQDPGMELHLIHYSYGVNSTEKGDLSSESTVSRIRTEHFPLTLESARPSHTSQYLCASSDHMSTDTQYFGPGTRLTVL.

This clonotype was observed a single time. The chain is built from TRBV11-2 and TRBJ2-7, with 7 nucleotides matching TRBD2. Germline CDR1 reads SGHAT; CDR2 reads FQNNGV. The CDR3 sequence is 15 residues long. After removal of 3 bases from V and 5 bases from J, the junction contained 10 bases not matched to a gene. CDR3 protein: CASSFLRGSPHEQYF. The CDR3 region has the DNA TGTGCCAGCAGCTTCCTCCGCGGGAGCCCCCACGAGCAGTACTTC.

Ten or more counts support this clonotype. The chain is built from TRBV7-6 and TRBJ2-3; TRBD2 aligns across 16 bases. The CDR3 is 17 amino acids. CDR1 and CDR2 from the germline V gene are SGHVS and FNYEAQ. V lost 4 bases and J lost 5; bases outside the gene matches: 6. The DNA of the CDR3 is TGTGCCAGCAGCTCAGGGACTAGCGGGAGGGCTGAAGATACGCAGTATTTT. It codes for CASSSGTSGRAEDTQYF.

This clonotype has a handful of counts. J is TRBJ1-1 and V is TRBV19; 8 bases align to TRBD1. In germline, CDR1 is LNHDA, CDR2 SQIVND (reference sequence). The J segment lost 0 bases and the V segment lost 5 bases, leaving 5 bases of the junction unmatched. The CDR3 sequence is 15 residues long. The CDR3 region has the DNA TGTGCCAGTAGTGCCTACAGGGGGGTGAACACTGAAGCTTTCTTT. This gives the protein CASSAYRGVNTEAFF.

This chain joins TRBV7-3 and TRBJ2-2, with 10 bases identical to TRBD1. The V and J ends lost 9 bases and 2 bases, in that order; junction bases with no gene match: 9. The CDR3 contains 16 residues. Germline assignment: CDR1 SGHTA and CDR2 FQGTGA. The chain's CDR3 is CASRDRGPVNTGELFF. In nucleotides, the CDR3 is TGTGCCAGTCGTGACAGGGGGCCGGTCAACACCGGGGAGCTGTTTTTT.

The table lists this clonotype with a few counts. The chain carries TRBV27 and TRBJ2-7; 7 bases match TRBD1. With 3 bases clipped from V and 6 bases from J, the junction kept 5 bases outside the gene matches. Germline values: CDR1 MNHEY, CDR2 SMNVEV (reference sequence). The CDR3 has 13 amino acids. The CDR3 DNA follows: TGTGCCAGCAGTTTGAGGTCAGGGGGCGAGCAGTACGTC. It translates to CASSLRSGGEQYV.

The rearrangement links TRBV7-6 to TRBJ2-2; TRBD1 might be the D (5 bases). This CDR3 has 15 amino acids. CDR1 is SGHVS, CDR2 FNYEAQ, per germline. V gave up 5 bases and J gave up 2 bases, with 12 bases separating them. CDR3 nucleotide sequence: TGTGCCAGCAGCCCGAAGACAGTTAACACCGGGGAGCTGTTTTTT. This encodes CASSPKTVNTGELFF.

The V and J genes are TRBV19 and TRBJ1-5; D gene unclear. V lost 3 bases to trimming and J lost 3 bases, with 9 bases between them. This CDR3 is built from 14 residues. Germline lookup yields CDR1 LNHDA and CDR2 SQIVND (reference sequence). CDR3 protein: CASSILSSNQPQHF. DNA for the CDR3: TGTGCCAGTAGTATCTTGAGTTCCAATCAGCCCCAGCATTTT. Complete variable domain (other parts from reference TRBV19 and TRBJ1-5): DGGITQSPKYLFRKEGQNVTLSCEQNLNHDAMYWYRQDPGQGLRLIYYSQIVNDFQKGDIAEGYSVSREKKESFPLTVTSAQKNPTAFYLCASSILSSNQPQHFGDGTRLSIL.

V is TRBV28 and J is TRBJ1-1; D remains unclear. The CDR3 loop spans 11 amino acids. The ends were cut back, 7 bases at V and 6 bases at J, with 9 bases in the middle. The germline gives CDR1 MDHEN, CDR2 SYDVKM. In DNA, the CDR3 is TGTGCCAGCACACTCATGGCTGAAGCTTTCTTT. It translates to CASTLMAEAFF.

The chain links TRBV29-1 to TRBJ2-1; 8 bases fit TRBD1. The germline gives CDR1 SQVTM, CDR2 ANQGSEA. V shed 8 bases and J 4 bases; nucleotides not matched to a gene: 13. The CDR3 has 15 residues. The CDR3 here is CSFTHRDRTYNEQFF. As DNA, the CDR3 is TGCAGCTTTACCCACCGGGACAGGACATACAATGAGCAGTTCTTC.

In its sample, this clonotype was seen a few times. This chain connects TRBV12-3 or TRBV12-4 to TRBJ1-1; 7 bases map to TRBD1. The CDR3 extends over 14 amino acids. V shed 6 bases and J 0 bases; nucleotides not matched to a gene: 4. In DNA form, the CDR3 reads TGTGCCAGCAGGGGACAGTTCATGAACACTGAAGCTTTCTTT. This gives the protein CASRGQFMNTEAFF.

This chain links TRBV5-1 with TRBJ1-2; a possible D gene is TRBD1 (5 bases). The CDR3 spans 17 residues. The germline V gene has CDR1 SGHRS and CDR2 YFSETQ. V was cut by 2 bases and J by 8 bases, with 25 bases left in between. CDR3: CASSLGVVRDRESGYTF. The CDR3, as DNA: TGCGCCAGCAGCTTAGGAGTGGTCAGGGATAGGGAAAGCGGCTACACCTTC.

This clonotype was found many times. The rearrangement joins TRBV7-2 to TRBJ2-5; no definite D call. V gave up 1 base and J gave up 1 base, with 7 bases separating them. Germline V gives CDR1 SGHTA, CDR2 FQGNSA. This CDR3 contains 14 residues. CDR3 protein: CASSLGRVQETQYF. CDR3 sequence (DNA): TGTGCCAGCAGCTTAGGTAGGGTCCAAGAGACCCAGTACTTC.

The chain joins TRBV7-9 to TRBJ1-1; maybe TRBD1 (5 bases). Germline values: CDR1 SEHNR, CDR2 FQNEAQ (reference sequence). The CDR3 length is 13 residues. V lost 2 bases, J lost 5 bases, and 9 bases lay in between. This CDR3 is CASSLMEGTEAFF. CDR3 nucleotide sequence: TGTGCCAGCAGCTTAATGGAGGGGACTGAAGCTTTCTTT.

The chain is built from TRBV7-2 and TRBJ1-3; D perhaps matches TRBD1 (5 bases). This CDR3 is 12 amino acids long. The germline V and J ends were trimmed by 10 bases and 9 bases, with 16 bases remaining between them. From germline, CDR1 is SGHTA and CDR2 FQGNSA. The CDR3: CATPIGAGTIYF. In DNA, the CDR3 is TGTGCCACCCCCATTGGGGCCGGCACCATATATTTT.

CDR3 protein: CASSIQSGSDYGYTF. CDR3 bases: TGTGCCAGTAGTATACAGTCTGGGTCTGACTATGGCTACACCTTC. The chain couples TRBV19 to TRBJ1-2, with unresolved D. The CDR3 covers 15 residues. V lost 2 bases and J 3 bases, leaving 13 bases between the germline ends. CDR1 is LNHDA, CDR2 SQIVND, per germline (reference sequence).

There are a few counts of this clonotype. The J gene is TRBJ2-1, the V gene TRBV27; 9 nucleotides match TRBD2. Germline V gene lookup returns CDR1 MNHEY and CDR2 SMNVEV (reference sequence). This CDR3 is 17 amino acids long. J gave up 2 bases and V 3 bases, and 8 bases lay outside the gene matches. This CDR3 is CASSFTPSGVPYNEQFF. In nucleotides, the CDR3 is TGTGCCAGCAGTTTCACCCCTAGCGGGGTCCCCTACAATGAGCAGTTCTTC.

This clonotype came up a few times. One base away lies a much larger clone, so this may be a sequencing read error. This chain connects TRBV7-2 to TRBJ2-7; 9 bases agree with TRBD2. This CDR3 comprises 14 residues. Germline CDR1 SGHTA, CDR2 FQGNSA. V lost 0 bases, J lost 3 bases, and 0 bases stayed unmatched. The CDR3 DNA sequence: TGTGCCAGCAGCTTAGCGCGGGGGGGCTACGAGCAGTACTTC. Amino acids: CASSLARGGYEQYF.

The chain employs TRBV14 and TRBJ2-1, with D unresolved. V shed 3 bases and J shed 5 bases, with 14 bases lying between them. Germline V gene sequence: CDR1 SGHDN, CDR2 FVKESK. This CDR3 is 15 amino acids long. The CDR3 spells CASSHPPGPHNEQFF. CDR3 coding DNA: TGTGCCAGCAGCCACCCACCCGGGCCCCACAATGAGCAGTTCTTC.

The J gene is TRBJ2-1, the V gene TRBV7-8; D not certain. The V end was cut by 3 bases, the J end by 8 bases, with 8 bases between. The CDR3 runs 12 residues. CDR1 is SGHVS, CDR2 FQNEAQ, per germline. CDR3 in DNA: TGTGCCAGCAGCTTCGGCGGTGATGAGCAGTTCTTC. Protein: CASSFGGDEQFF.

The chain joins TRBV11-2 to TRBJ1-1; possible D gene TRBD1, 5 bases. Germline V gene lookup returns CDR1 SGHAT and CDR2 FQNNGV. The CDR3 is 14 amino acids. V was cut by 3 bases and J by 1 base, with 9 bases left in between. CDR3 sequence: CASSFWGKNTEAFF. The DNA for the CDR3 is TGTGCCAGCAGCTTTTGGGGGAAGAACACTGAAGCTTTCTTT.

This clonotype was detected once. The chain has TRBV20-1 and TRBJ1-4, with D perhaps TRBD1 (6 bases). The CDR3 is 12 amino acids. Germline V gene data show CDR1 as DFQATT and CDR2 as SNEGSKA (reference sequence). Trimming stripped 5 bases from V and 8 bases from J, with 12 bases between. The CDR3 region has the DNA TGCAGTGCTGAGAAGGGACAAGAAAAACTGTTTTTT. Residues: CSAEKGQEKLFF.